These T cell receptor beta chains were read from a single sample in a study of a mutant IDH1 vaccine in newly diagnosed glioma. Using immunoSEQ multiplex PCR, the repertoire was profiled, and TCRdb retains in-frame clones only, with some absent. The table shows approximately 54,000 clones, with 65% to 85% occurring only once. The sequencing here drew on PBMCs, taken from a glioma patient treated with radiotherapy, temozolomide or both. The receptors here all came from a man aged 18 to 29 with glioma. The CDR3 runs from the conserved cysteine through the conserved F or W. The D gene is left open where the match is weak. Clone size is shown for a subset of rows, as once, few, many or a class of expanded clone.

TGTGCCAGCAGCCACCGGCTCGTGTCTGGAAACACCATATATTTT	CASSHRLVSGNTIYF	.	TRBV7-9	TRBJ1-3	.
TGTGCCAGCAGCGGGGGACTAGCGGGAGGGCCCAGTGAGCAGTTCTTC	CASSGGLAGGPSEQFF	.	TRBV5-4	TRBJ2-1	TRBD2
TGCGCCAGCAGCCAAGAGTATTCCTTCGGCGGCTCCCGCGAGCAGTACTTC	CASSQEYSFGGSREQYF	.	TRBV4-3	TRBJ2-7	.
TGCGCCAGCAGCCAAGATATGCGGAGCTCTGGAAACACCATATATTTT	CASSQDMRSSGNTIYF	.	TRBV4-3	TRBJ1-3	.
TGTGCCAGCAGCTACTCCGACAGGAGGACTGAAGCTTTCTTT	CASSYSDRRTEAFF	.	TRBV5-6	TRBJ1-1	.
TGTGCCAGCAGTCTAACTCAGGGTCGCAACACTGAAGCTTTCTTT	CASSLTQGRNTEAFF	.	TRBV6-5	TRBJ1-1	.
TGTGCCAGCATCCGAGGGCCGGGACAGGGGGCCTACGAGCAGTACTTC	CASIRGPGQGAYEQYF	.	TRBV5-4	TRBJ2-7	TRBD1
TGTGCCAGCAGGGGGTACAGGGTGTCCGAGCAGTACTTC	CASRGYRVSEQYF	.	TRBV6-1	TRBJ2-7	.
TGTGCCAGCAGCTTGTATGGCATGGCCGGGGAGCTGTTTTTT	CASSLYGMAGELFF	.	TRBV5-6	TRBJ2-2	.
TGCAGCGTTGTACAGAACACCGGGGAGCTGTTTTTT	CSVVQNTGELFF	once	TRBV29-1	TRBJ2-2	.
TGTGCCAGCAGCTTAGGTTCGAGACAGGATTATGGCTACACCTTC	CASSLGSRQDYGYTF	few	TRBV7-9	TRBJ1-2	.
TGTGCCAGCAGTTACGGGGACAGGGGTAATTCACCCCTCCACTTT	CASSYGDRGNSPLHF	.	TRBV6-5	TRBJ1-6	TRBD1
TGTGCCAGCAGCGTAGGGGGACAGGGCAATCAGCCCCAGCATTTT	CASSVGGQGNQPQHF	.	TRBV9	TRBJ1-5	TRBD1
TGCGCCAGCAGCCAAGATGGAACAGGCGGCTACACCTTC	CASSQDGTGGYTF	few	TRBV4-3	TRBJ1-2	.
TGTGCCAGCAGCTTGTGGGTAGCGGGGGCCCTTGCGCATTTT	CASSLWVAGALAHF	.	TRBV5-5	TRBJ2-3	TRBD2
TGTGCCAGCAGCCCAGGACAGGGGTGGGTTGAAAAACTGTTTTTT	CASSPGQGWVEKLFF	.	TRBV9	TRBJ1-4	TRBD1
TGTGCCAGCAGCGTAGAGCGACAGGGAAGAGGCACCGGGGAGCTGTTTTTT	CASSVERQGRGTGELFF	.	TRBV9	TRBJ2-2	TRBD1
TGCGCCAGCAGCCAAGATGCTGGCTTCTATGGCTACACCTTC	CASSQDAGFYGYTF	.	TRBV4-1	TRBJ1-2	.
TGTGCCAGCAGTTACTCAAGGACGATTGGCACTGAAGCTTTCTTT	CASSYSRTIGTEAFF	.	TRBV6-5	TRBJ1-1	.
TGTGCCAGCAGCTTCCCGGATCGCGGCTACACCTTC	CASSFPDRGYTF	.	TRBV7-9	TRBJ1-2	.
TGCGCCAGCAGCCGGGACGGCTTCTACGAGCAGTACTTC	CASSRDGFYEQYF	.	TRBV5-1	TRBJ2-7	.
TGTGCCAGCAGCTTAGGGGGGAGCGGGGGCCGACAAGAGACCCAGTACTTC	CASSLGGSGGRQETQYF	.	TRBV7-2	TRBJ2-5	TRBD2
TGCGCCAGCAGGTTGGAGCCCGTGTCCCCTCAAGAGACCCAGTACTTC	CASRLEPVSPQETQYF	.	TRBV5-1	TRBJ2-5	.
TGTGCCTGGAGTGAACCGGGACTCCTTAGCACAGATACGCAGTATTTT	CAWSEPGLLSTDTQYF	once	TRBV30	TRBJ2-3	.
TGTGCCAGTGCAGCGCGGGCCTCTACTTCTGAAGCTTTCTTT	CASAARASTSEAFF	.	TRBV19	TRBJ1-1	.
TGCAGCGTTGAACGCAGTCGCACTGAAGCTTTCTTT	CSVERSRTEAFF	.	TRBV29-1	TRBJ1-1	.
TGTGCCAGCAGTTACTCGACAGGGTCCACTGAAGCTTTCTTT	CASSYSTGSTEAFF	.	TRBV6-6	TRBJ1-1	TRBD1
TGTGCCAGCAGTGTCCGACCGACAGCCGGGGTGACTGAAGCTTTCTTT	CASSVRPTAGVTEAFF	once	TRBV2	TRBJ1-1	.
TGTGCCAGCAGCAAAAAGGGACAGGGTAAACGAGTGAACACTGAAGCTTTCTTT	CASSKKGQGKRVNTEAFF	.	TRBV5-4	TRBJ1-1	TRBD1
TGTGCCAGCAGTGAGCCGGGGAGCTACGAGCAGTACTTC	CASSEPGSYEQYF	.	TRBV9	TRBJ2-7	.
TGTGCCAGCAGCATGCCGGGACTCTTAAACACTGAAGCTTTCTTT	CASSMPGLLNTEAFF	.	TRBV5-6	TRBJ1-1	.
TGTGCCAGCTCACCGTCTCTAGGGCAGACGAACACTGAAGCTTTCTTT	CASSPSLGQTNTEAFF	few	TRBV18	TRBJ1-1	.
TGTGCCAGCAGTCCCCTTTTGACCAGGGGTGGTGAAGCTTTCTTT	CASSPLLTRGGEAFF	.	TRBV6-5	TRBJ1-1	.
TGTGCCAGCAGTTTGGTAGGGGCAGCCGGCACAGATACGCAGTATTTT	CASSLVGAAGTDTQYF	.	TRBV27	TRBJ2-3	.
TGTGCCAGCAGTGAGGCTGGGGCCAACGTCCTGACTTTC	CASSEAGANVLTF	.	TRBV6-1	TRBJ2-6	.
TGTGCCAGCAGTTTATCTGGGACTAGGGACAGGGGTAACTATGGCTACACCTTC	CASSLSGTRDRGNYGYTF	once	TRBV27	TRBJ1-2	TRBD1
TGCGCCAGCGGGGACAGCTCCTACGAGCAGTACTTC	CASGDSSYEQYF	.	TRBV10-2	TRBJ2-7	TRBD1
TGTGCCAGCAGATGGATGGGACAGTACAATGAGCAGTTCTTC	CASRWMGQYNEQFF	few	TRBV6-5	TRBJ2-1	TRBD1
TGTGCCAGTAGTATGAACAGGGCGAACACTGAAGCTTTCTTT	CASSMNRANTEAFF	.	TRBV19	TRBJ1-1	.
TGTGCCAGCAGCTTAGTGCCAGGGAGGATCTATTCACCCCTCCACTTT	CASSLVPGRIYSPLHF	.	TRBV7-2	TRBJ1-6	.
TGTGCCAGCAGTTCCCCCAACCTTCGACAGGGTGGATACGAGCAGTACTTC	CASSSPNLRQGGYEQYF	.	TRBV27	TRBJ2-7	TRBD1
TGCGCCAGCAGCTTGGCCGGACAGCTTAATGAAAAACTGTTTTTT	CASSLAGQLNEKLFF	.	TRBV5-1	TRBJ1-4	.
TGTGCCAGCAGCCTCAACTCCCTAAGGGGGAACTATGGCTACACCTTC	CASSLNSLRGNYGYTF	.	TRBV14	TRBJ1-2	.
TGTGCTAGCAGTGAAATACGGAACTATGGCTACACCTTC	CASSEIRNYGYTF	.	TRBV6-1	TRBJ1-2	.
TGTGCCAGCAGCTTGGGACAGGGGCCTGGCTACACCTTC	CASSLGQGPGYTF	.	TRBV7-9	TRBJ1-2	TRBD1
TGTGCCAGCAGCTTTCAGGGAAGAAATCAGCCCCAGCATTTT	CASSFQGRNQPQHF	.	TRBV5-6	TRBJ1-5	.
TGTGCCAGCAGTTTTAATCAGCCCCAGCATTTT	CASSFNQPQHF	.	TRBV6-9	TRBJ1-5	.
TGCGCCAGCAGCCAGACAGGTGACAATCAGCCCCAGCATTTT	CASSQTGDNQPQHF	medium-sized	TRBV4-3	TRBJ1-5	.
TGTGCCAGCAGTGAAGGGACAGGAGGGGCCAATGAGCAGTTCTTC	CASSEGTGGANEQFF	.	TRBV6-4	TRBJ2-1	TRBD1
TGTGCCAGCAGCTTAGTTCCACCCATGAACACTGAAGCTTTCTTT	CASSLVPPMNTEAFF	once	TRBV7-2	TRBJ1-1	.
TGCGCCAGCAGCTTGGAGGGGGTAAGCGGCTACACCTTC	CASSLEGVSGYTF	.	TRBV5-1	TRBJ1-2	.
TGTGCCAGCAGCTTAGTAGGGGCCTCCCAGCCCCAGCATTTT	CASSLVGASQPQHF	.	TRBV7-2	TRBJ1-5	.
TGTGCCGCCGGGACGGAATATGCTAGCACAGATACGCAGTATTTT	CAAGTEYASTDTQYF	once	TRBV10-3	TRBJ2-3	.
TGTGCCAGCAGCCTAAGGACAGCCCCCTACACCTTC	CASSLRTAPYTF	.	TRBV7-2	TRBJ1-2	.